This T cell receptor beta chain stems from a study of response to subunit inactivated influenza vaccine (dated by TCRdb to 2016 to 2019). Background for the entire study: The study used deep quantitative T cell receptor repertoire profiling to track responses to a trivalent subunit inactivated influenza vaccine.

The paper's findings and limits, for the study overall: The authors suggested that each seasonal influenza vaccination may recruit only a limited number of new T cells.

In the case of this clonotype: This receptor's antigen is unknown. No base quality values were provided; no much bigger clone lies one nucleotide off.

Deletion took 7 bases off V and 3 bases off J, with a span of 16 bases between the germline ends. The CDR3 starts with the cysteine, ends with the phenylalanine, and has 14 residues. This entry keeps only the CDR3 DNA: 42 bases, framed from base 1. Reading the germline V gene gives CDR1 MNHEY and CDR2 SVGEGT. The receptor library was made with RT-PCR. The instrument given in TCRdb is Illumina HiSeq 2500. The public reads were reprocessed in TCRdb via fastp at Q25 and MiXCR, keeping in-frame beta chains. CDR3 protein sequences are deduplicated, and each keeps its most common genes and DNA. In all, the sample holds about 310,000 distinct CDR3 sequences, and 20% to 25% of those were seen once. Roughly a tenth of the sample rests with the top ten.

This receptor chain uses TRBV6-2 or TRBV6-3 and TRBJ2-7; the D gene is perhaps TRBD1, from 6 matching bases. The sequenced sample was PBMCs from blood, obtained about 20 months after vaccination. This TCR derives from a man between 50 and 69 years old who received an inactivated influenza vaccine. Donor details come from another sample of the same person, matched by shared clones. The DNA reads TGTGCCAGCACTACGGCTGGGGGCCGCTACGAGCAGTACTTC. This yields the protein CASTTAGGRYEQYF.